This TCR beta chain was sequenced in a study of cytomegalovirus exposure and HLA in healthy donors. Across the whole study: The roughly 120 million unique TCR beta sequences, from around 200 million T cells, were found by an earlier analysis.

Regarding this clone: No antigen is known for it.

Germline loops: CDR1 SGDLS, CDR2 YYNGEE. The CDR3 sequence is 16 residues long. J gave up 5 bases and V 3 bases, and 9 bases lay outside the gene matches. Regarding donors, all were healthy bone marrow donors. Both 60 Vbeta primers and 13 Jbeta primers went into the PCR. TCRdb's copy holds only in-frame clones and misses some; the assay was immunoSEQ multiplex PCR. The repertoire holds about 76,000 clones, with just under 80% as singletons. Study-wide findings and caveats: CMV serostatus was the sole immune exposure data available.

This TCR came from a woman aged 40 to 55 in good health and CMV-seropositive. Sequenced: PBMCs. J is TRBJ2-7 and V is TRBV9; 12 nucleotides align to TRBD2. Here the CDR3 reads CASSAALAGGPHEQYF. In nucleotides, the CDR3 is TGTGCCAGCAGCGCAGCCCTAGCGGGGGGGCCCCACGAGCAGTACTTC.